This is a list of T cell receptor beta chains from one sample in a study of blood T cell repertoires in COVID-19. TCRdb's copy holds only in-frame clones and misses some; the assay was immunoSEQ multiplex PCR. The table includes 100,000 to 150,000 clones, around 89% detected once. Sequenced sample: peripheral blood. The receptor source for this set is a man between 45 and 60 years old with acute or convalescent COVID-19. Both conserved end residues are part of each CDR3. Each record gives: CDR3 DNA, CDR3 protein, D gene, clone size, J gene, V gene. D genes are given only for firm matches. Size is omitted from some rows. Given values are once, few, many or a class for expanded clones.

cdr3_nt: TGCGCCAGCAGCTTAGAGGGGGCTGTGGGGGCCAACGTCCTGACTTTC; cdr3_aa: CASSLEGAVGANVLTF; d_call: TRBD1; clone_size: .; j_call: TRBJ2-6; v_call: TRBV5-1
cdr3_nt: TGTGCCAGCAGCAAAGTGGCAGGGGCTTCCACTAATGAAAAACTGTTTTTT; cdr3_aa: CASSKVAGASTNEKLFF; d_call: .; clone_size: .; j_call: TRBJ1-4; v_call: TRBV21-1
cdr3_nt: TGTGCCAGCAGCGTTCGGGAGGGGGCGTACGAGCAGTACTTC; cdr3_aa: CASSVREGAYEQYF; d_call: .; clone_size: .; j_call: TRBJ2-7; v_call: TRBV7-2
cdr3_nt: TGTGCCAGCAGCGCCCGGGGTGGACTAGCGGGGTACACAGATACGCAGTATTTT; cdr3_aa: CASSARGGLAGYTDTQYF; d_call: TRBD2; clone_size: .; j_call: TRBJ2-3; v_call: TRBV7-9
cdr3_nt: TGTGCCAGCCTTCGACACCATCCGAGCTCCTATAATTCACCCCTCCACTTT; cdr3_aa: CASLRHHPSSYNSPLHF; d_call: .; clone_size: few; j_call: TRBJ1-6; v_call: TRBV2
cdr3_nt: TGTGCCAGCAGCTTTCCGGGAGGGACCACTGAAGCTTTCTTT; cdr3_aa: CASSFPGGTTEAFF; d_call: .; clone_size: .; j_call: TRBJ1-1; v_call: TRBV11-2
cdr3_nt: TGTGCCAGCAGTGGAGTAGAGGACACTGAAGCTTTCTTT; cdr3_aa: CASSGVEDTEAFF; d_call: .; clone_size: .; j_call: TRBJ1-1; v_call: TRBV2
cdr3_nt: TGTGCCAGCAGACAAGACAGGTTGGGTACTGAAGCTTTCTTT; cdr3_aa: CASRQDRLGTEAFF; d_call: .; clone_size: .; j_call: TRBJ1-1; v_call: TRBV6-5
cdr3_nt: TGCGCCAGCCGTGAGACAGGGTTTAGCAATCAGCCCCAGCATTTT; cdr3_aa: CASRETGFSNQPQHF; d_call: TRBD1; clone_size: .; j_call: TRBJ1-5; v_call: TRBV10-2
cdr3_nt: TGTGCCAGTAGTGATACAGGGTTACGAGGCTACACCTTC; cdr3_aa: CASSDTGLRGYTF; d_call: .; clone_size: .; j_call: TRBJ1-2; v_call: TRBV19
cdr3_nt: TGTGCCAGCAGCTCGGGAGGGTGGGAAGACTACGAGCAGTACTTC; cdr3_aa: CASSSGGWEDYEQYF; d_call: TRBD2; clone_size: .; j_call: TRBJ2-7; v_call: TRBV5-5
cdr3_nt: TGTGCCAGCAGCCGAATGGGGGGGGATGGTTCACCCCTCCACTTT; cdr3_aa: CASSRMGGDGSPLHF; d_call: .; clone_size: once; j_call: TRBJ1-6; v_call: TRBV3-1/TRBV3-2
cdr3_nt: TGTGCCAGCTCGCAGGGGGCGGGCACTGAAGCTTTCTTT; cdr3_aa: CASSQGAGTEAFF; d_call: TRBD1; clone_size: .; j_call: TRBJ1-1; v_call: TRBV18
cdr3_nt: TGTGCCAGCAGCTTAGATAGCGGGAAGCAGTTCTTC; cdr3_aa: CASSLDSGKQFF; d_call: TRBD2; clone_size: .; j_call: TRBJ2-1; v_call: TRBV11-3
cdr3_nt: TGTGCCAGCAGCTCCTTAGACGACAGGTTCTATGGCTACACCTTC; cdr3_aa: CASSSLDDRFYGYTF; d_call: .; clone_size: once; j_call: TRBJ1-2; v_call: TRBV11-2
cdr3_nt: TGTGCCAGCAGCTCTACCCTGAACACTGAAGCTTTCTTT; cdr3_aa: CASSSTLNTEAFF; d_call: .; clone_size: .; j_call: TRBJ1-1; v_call: TRBV12-3/TRBV12-4
cdr3_nt: TGTGCCAGCAGCCCGTCCGGGACAGACGGCTACACCTTC; cdr3_aa: CASSPSGTDGYTF; d_call: TRBD1; clone_size: once; j_call: TRBJ1-2; v_call: TRBV6-5
cdr3_nt: TGTGCCAGCTTGTTTGTTCCGGGACAGGGAGGGACAGCTTTCTTT; cdr3_aa: CASLFVPGQGGTAFF; d_call: TRBD1; clone_size: .; j_call: TRBJ1-1; v_call: TRBV6-5
cdr3_nt: TGTGCCAGCAGTTTAGCCATGACAGGGAAAAAACGCTACACCTTC; cdr3_aa: CASSLAMTGKKRYTF; d_call: TRBD1; clone_size: .; j_call: TRBJ1-2; v_call: TRBV28
cdr3_nt: TGTGCCAGCAGCGGGGCAGGGCCGAACACCGGGGAGCTGTTTTTT; cdr3_aa: CASSGAGPNTGELFF; d_call: .; clone_size: .; j_call: TRBJ2-2; v_call: TRBV5-6
cdr3_nt: TGCGCCAGCGCGGTGGAGACTAGCGGGAGGAGGGCGCAGTTCTTC; cdr3_aa: CASAVETSGRRAQFF; d_call: TRBD2; clone_size: .; j_call: TRBJ2-1; v_call: TRBV5-1
cdr3_nt: TGTGCCAGCAGCTTAGGGCTTCCAACAGATACGCAGTATTTT; cdr3_aa: CASSLGLPTDTQYF; d_call: .; clone_size: once; j_call: TRBJ2-3; v_call: TRBV7-9
cdr3_nt: TGTGCCAGCAGTTTATCCCCTTTGGCCGAGCAGTACTTC; cdr3_aa: CASSLSPLAEQYF; d_call: .; clone_size: once; j_call: TRBJ2-7; v_call: TRBV28
cdr3_nt: TGTGCCAGCAGCACCAGGGAGGGGGGGTACTATGGCTACACCTTC; cdr3_aa: CASSTREGGYYGYTF; d_call: .; clone_size: .; j_call: TRBJ1-2; v_call: TRBV7-2
cdr3_nt: TGTGCCTGGAACCTCGGACTAGCGGGATTTAACACCGGGGAGCTGTTTTTT; cdr3_aa: CAWNLGLAGFNTGELFF; d_call: TRBD2; clone_size: .; j_call: TRBJ2-2; v_call: TRBV30
cdr3_nt: TGTGCCAGCGGGACAGGCGGAACCTTAACCTTC; cdr3_aa: CASGTGGTLTF; d_call: TRBD1; clone_size: .; j_call: TRBJ1-2; v_call: TRBV6-4
cdr3_nt: TGTGCCAGCAGCTCGGGTTTGACTAGCGGGGAGGAGACCCAGTACTTC; cdr3_aa: CASSSGLTSGEETQYF; d_call: TRBD2; clone_size: .; j_call: TRBJ2-5; v_call: TRBV7-2
cdr3_nt: TGTGCCAGCAAGGGGTGGAGCAATCAGCCCCAGCATTTT; cdr3_aa: CASKGWSNQPQHF; d_call: .; clone_size: few; j_call: TRBJ1-5; v_call: TRBV2
cdr3_nt: TGTGCCAGCAGCCTGGACAGGGCCAGGGCCGGGGAGCTGTTTTTT; cdr3_aa: CASSLDRARAGELFF; d_call: TRBD1; clone_size: .; j_call: TRBJ2-2; v_call: TRBV13